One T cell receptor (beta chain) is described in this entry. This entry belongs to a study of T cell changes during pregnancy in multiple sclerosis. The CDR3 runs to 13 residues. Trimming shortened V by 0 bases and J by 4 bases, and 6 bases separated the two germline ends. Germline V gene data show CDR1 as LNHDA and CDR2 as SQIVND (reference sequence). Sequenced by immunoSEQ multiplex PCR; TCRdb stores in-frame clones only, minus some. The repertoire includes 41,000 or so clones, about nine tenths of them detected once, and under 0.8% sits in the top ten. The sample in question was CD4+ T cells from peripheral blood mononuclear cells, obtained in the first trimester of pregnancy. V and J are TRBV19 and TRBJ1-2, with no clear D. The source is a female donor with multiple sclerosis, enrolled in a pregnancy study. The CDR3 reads CASSIDILYGYTF. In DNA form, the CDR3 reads TGTGCCAGTAGTATAGACATACTCTATGGCTACACCTTC.